Given below is one T cell receptor beta chain in context. This clonotype was counted only a few times. The antigen this receptor binds is unknown. It has no much larger one-base neighbor in the sample; base qualities were not kept. To prepare the library, RT-PCR was applied. The reads were generated on an Illumina HiSeq 2500. The public reads were reprocessed in TCRdb via fastp at Q25 and MiXCR, keeping in-frame beta chains. Each record represents a unique CDR3 protein, reported with the most common genes and DNA among its rows. The sample profile shows 750,000 to 850,000 distinct CDR3 sequences; roughly 20% of them were found once. The ten largest clones take up approximately 10% of the sample. Relative to germline, V is 6 bases shorter and J is 7 bases shorter, with 16 bases between their ends. The CDR3 spans 13 residues, from the cysteine through the phenylalanine. The read is trimmed to its CDR3 DNA, 39 bases read in frame from base 1.

The data were obtained in a study of response to subunit inactivated influenza vaccine (dated by TCRdb to the late 2010s). In terms of the full investigation: Deep quantitative profiling of the T cell receptor repertoire was used in the study to follow responses to a trivalent subunit inactivated influenza vaccine. The full study reports these points: It was suggested by the authors that each seasonal influenza vaccination may recruit only a limited number of new T cells.

The sequence links TRBV12-3 or TRBV12-4 to TRBJ2-7; TRBD2 is a weak D gene call, 6 bases matching. This receptor was taken from a man aged 50-59 years who received an inactivated influenza vaccine. Donor details come from another sample of the same person, matched by shared clones. Sequencing used PBMCs from blood, obtained roughly 5 days after vaccination. This receptor has the CDR3 CASSAFPEGEQYF. The DNA reads TGTGCCAGCAGCGCTTTCCCGGAGGGGGAGCAGTACTTC.